These 25 T cell receptor beta chains were all obtained from the same sample, sequenced in a study of molecular identifiers for immune sequencing clone quantification. TCRdb re-derived calls from the PCR reads in MiXCR, one entry per CDR3 protein. Of roughly 300,000 distinct CDR3 sequences detected, about 22% appear once; the ten largest clones hold 0.7% to 0.95%. Sequences were obtained from naive CD8+ T cells from blood, with Jurkat cell RNA spiked in. Regarding subset: FACS-sorted CD8+CD4-CCR7+CD45RA+ naive T cells. The receptor source for this set is a human donor in good health. Some libraries in this study had Jurkat cell RNA spiked in.

Concerning this clonotype itself: Given a much more abundant clone one base away, this may be a read error. This chain joins TRBV4-3 and TRBJ2-1; D is perhaps TRBD1 (5 bases). This CDR3 comprises 17 residues. CDR1 is LGHNA, CDR2 YSLEER, per germline. CDR3 residues: CASSQEWPDSTFNAQFF. CDR3 sequence (DNA): TGCGCCAGCAGCCAAGAGTGGCCAGACAGTACCTTCAATGCGCAGTTCTTC.

This clonotype was found a few times. A much larger clone differs from this one at a single base, so this may be a read error. The CDR3 does not close with the conserved phenylalanine or tryptophan, likely indicating a read error. V is TRBV4-3 and J is TRBJ2-3; D may be TRBD2 (6 bases). Trimming cost V 4 bases and J 4 bases, with 9 bases left between them. Germline loops: CDR1 LGHNA, CDR2 YSLEER. The CDR3 has 13 residues. The CDR3 nucleotides are TGCGCCAGCAGCCCACGCGGGGCAGATACGCAGTATTCT. Amino acids: CASSPRGADTQYS.

A few counts support this clonotype. This sequence joins TRBV27 and TRBJ2-5; unclear D gene. The CDR3 is 15 residues long. Trimming shortened V by 4 bases and J by 4 bases, and 16 bases separated the two germline ends. Germline V gives CDR1 MNHEY, CDR2 SMNVEV (reference sequence). CDR3 amino acids: CASSSIAQRAETQYF. The CDR3 DNA is TGTGCCAGCAGTTCGATCGCCCAGCGCGCAGAGACCCAGTACTTC.

This clonotype was detected many times. This chain links TRBV7-2 with TRBJ2-1; D not certain. Germline assignment: CDR1 SGHTA and CDR2 FQGNSA. Deletions cut 4 bases from V and 3 bases from J, with 10 bases between. CDR3 length equals 14 residues. Here the CDR3 reads CASSSLLDYNEQFF. DNA for the CDR3: TGTGCCAGCAGCTCGTTATTGGACTACAATGAGCAGTTCTTC.

This clonotype was recorded at least ten times. The chain couples TRBV9 to TRBJ2-3; D gene ambiguous. There are 13 residues in the CDR3. V was cut by 0 bases and J by 4 bases, with 6 bases left in between. Germline V gene data show CDR1 as SGDLS and CDR2 as YYNGEE. The CDR3 loop reads CASSVVSPDTQYF. The CDR3 nucleotides read TGTGCCAGCAGCGTAGTCAGCCCAGATACGCAGTATTTT.

This clonotype came up a few times. This chain uses TRBV18 with TRBJ1-1; D is unresolved. Germline CDR1 reads KGHSH; CDR2 reads LQKENI. Trimming stripped 2 bases from V and 0 bases from J, with 13 bases between. The CDR3 totals 16 residues. The CDR3 reads CASSPKMAEMNTEAFF. CDR3 sequence (DNA): TGTGCCAGCTCACCAAAGATGGCAGAGATGAACACTGAAGCTTTCTTT.

This clonotype was seen a few times. The chain couples TRBV28 to TRBJ2-5, with D tentatively TRBD1 or TRBD2 (6 bases each). This CDR3 region has 15 residues. V shed 6 bases and J shed 5 bases, with 19 bases lying between them. Looked up from germline, CDR1 is MDHEN and CDR2 is SYDVKM. CDR3 bases: TGTGCCAGCAGCCGAGTGGGGGGCGCGTGGGAGACCCAGTACTTC. Encoded protein: CASSRVGGAWETQYF.

V is TRBV5-6 and J is TRBJ1-1, with TRBD1 identical over 9 bases. V lost 0 bases and J lost 3; bases outside the gene matches: 9. The CDR3 sequence is 17 residues long. CDR1 SGHDT and CDR2 YYEEEE come from the germline V gene. The CDR3 here is CASSLVAQGATDTEAFF. The DNA for the CDR3 is TGTGCCAGCAGCTTGGTGGCACAGGGGGCGACGGACACTGAAGCTTTCTTT.

This clonotype was observed a few times. The chain has TRBV12-3 or TRBV12-4 and TRBJ2-3, with D tentatively TRBD2 (6 bases). Trimming left V 1 base short and J 1 base short, with 18 bases between. The CDR3 covers 18 residues. This CDR3 reads CASSLEGLRASGTDTQYF. The CDR3 DNA is TGTGCCAGCAGTTTAGAGGGACTCAGGGCGTCGGGCACAGATACGCAGTATTTT.

Worth noting for this clonotype: This sequence may be a read error, since a much larger clone differs from it by one base. The genes are TRBV12-3 or TRBV12-4 and TRBJ2-5; 7 positions agree with TRBD1. The CDR3 has 14 amino acids. J lost 9 bases, V lost 1 base, and 8 bases had no gene match. The CDR3 nucleotides read TGTGCCAGCAGTTTAGTAGGGGGCAGTGAGTCCCAGTACTTC. Amino acids: CASSLVGGSESQYF.

In the case of this clonotype: A read error may be the cause here, since a much bigger clone is one base away. The chain employs TRBV7-9 and TRBJ1-1; tentative D call: TRBD1 (6 bases). CDR1 and CDR2 from the germline V gene are SEHNR and FQNEAQ (reference sequence). The CDR3 spans 11 residues. The CDR3 protein is CAGSMGGEAFF. In DNA form, the CDR3 reads TGTGCCGGCAGCATGGGGGGCGAAGCTTTCTTT. The whole variable domain, filled in from reference TRBV7-9 and TRBJ1-1, reads DTGVSQNPRHKITKRGQNVTFRCDPISEHNRLYWYRQTLGQGPEFLTYFQNEAQLEKSRLLSDRFSAERPKGSFSTLEIQRTEQGDSAMYLCAGSMGGEAFFGQGTRLTVV.

The table lists this clonotype with a few counts. J is TRBJ1-1 and V is TRBV10-3; D remains unclear. Trimming took 8 bases from V and 1 from J, leaving 8 bases between them. The CDR3 spans 12 residues. Per germline, CDR1 ENHRY and CDR2 SYGVKD. CDR3 region: CAIGGGNTEAFF. The CDR3 DNA follows: TGTGCCATCGGTGGAGGGAACACTGAAGCTTTCTTT.

Ten or more counts support this clonotype. The chain has TRBV27 and TRBJ1-2, with no clear D. This CDR3 region has 13 residues. Germline V lookup: CDR1 MNHEY, CDR2 SMNVEV (reference sequence). V was trimmed by 3 bases and J by 2 bases, leaving 7 bases between them. Here the CDR3 reads CASSFNSNYGYTF. The CDR3 DNA reads as TGTGCCAGCAGTTTTAACAGCAACTATGGCTACACCTTC.

This clonotype was observed at least ten times. The rearrangement links TRBV6-5 to TRBJ2-5, with D perhaps TRBD1 (6 bases). Per germline, CDR1 MNHEY and CDR2 SVGAGI. The V end lost 7 bases, the J end lost 1 base, and 10 bases lay between the germline ends. The CDR3 extends over 13 amino acids. CDR3 DNA: TGTGCCAGCACCGGGACATCCCAAGAGACCCAGTACTTC. It translates to CASTGTSQETQYF.

Of note for this clonotype: Being one base from a much bigger clone, this may be a read error. The chain couples TRBV5-4 to TRBJ2-6; 9 positions match TRBD1. The CDR3 contains 17 residues. In germline, CDR1 is SGHNT, CDR2 YYREEE (reference sequence). The trim removed 4 bases at V and 3 bases at J, leaving 8 bases unmatched. CDR3 DNA: TGTGCCAGCAGCCCCGGGACAGGGAGCTTTGGGGCCAACGTCCTGACTTTC. The encoded protein is CASSPGTGSFGANVLTF.

Turning to this clonotype: A much larger clone differs from this one at a single base, so this may be a read error. V is TRBV20-1 and J is TRBJ2-7; D is unclear. Germline values: CDR1 DFQATT, CDR2 SNEGSKA (reference sequence). This CDR3 contains 13 residues. V was cut by 1 base and J by 6 bases, with 13 bases left in between. The CDR3 DNA reads as TGCAGTGCTAGAGGGTACTCCGCCCGCGAGCAGTACTTC. Translation gives CSARGYSAREQYF.

As to this clonotype: An end of the junction does not agree with germline; a read error may underlie this. V usage is TRBV11-1 and J usage is TRBJ1-6; a weak D match, TRBD1 (6 bases). The V gene's germline CDR1 is SGHAT and CDR2 FQDESV (reference sequence). This CDR3 contains 13 residues. The DNA for the CDR3 is TGTGTCAGCGGTCGTACAGGGAATTCACCCCTCCACTTT. Its translation is CVSGRTGNSPLHF. The full variable domain, in which reference TRBV11-1 and TRBJ1-6 provide the parts outside the CDR3, is EAEVAQSPRYKITEKSQAVAFWCDPISGHATLYWYRQILGQGPELLVQFQDESVVDDSQLPKDRFSAERLKGVDSTLKIQPAELGDSAMYLCVSGRTGNSPLHFGNGTRLTVT.

Remarks on this clonotype: Just one base apart from a much larger clone, this may be a read error. The chain is built from TRBV5-1 and TRBJ2-7; perhaps TRBD2 as D (5 bases). Germline lookup yields CDR1 SGHRS and CDR2 YFSETQ. The CDR3 runs 15 residues. The V end was cut by 0 bases, the J end by 6 bases, with 16 bases between. DNA of the CDR3: TGCGCCAGCAGCTTGGAGCGACTAACTCACTGCGAGCAGTACTTC. Translating it yields CASSLERLTHCEQYF.

This clonotype was seen a handful of times. The V call is TRBV30, the J call TRBJ2-7, with D perhaps assigned TRBD1 or TRBD2 (5 bases each). The CDR3 extends over 13 amino acids. V lost 4 bases to trimming and J lost 6 bases, with 16 bases between them. Per the germline V gene, CDR1 is GTSNPN and CDR2 is SVGIG (reference sequence). Here the CDR3 DNA reads TGTGCCTGGAAGGTGGGGCAGCGGCGCGAGCAGTACTTC. It is translated as CAWKVGQRREQYF. Full variable domain (missing parts from reference TRBV30 and TRBJ2-7): SQTIHQWPATLVQPVGSPLSLECTVEGTSNPNLYWYRQAAGRGLQLLFYSVGIGQISSEVPQNLSASRPQDRQFILSSKKLLLSDSGFYLCAWKVGQRREQYFGPGTRLTVT.

As regards this clonotype: Given a much more abundant clone one base away, this may be a read error. The chain has TRBV29-1 and TRBJ2-7; no clear D. The germline V gene has CDR1 SQVTM and CDR2 ANQGSEA. V was clipped by 5 bases and J by 2 bases, with 13 bases between them. CDR3 length equals 13 residues. DNA of the CDR3: TGCAGCGTTCGGTACGTGGGCCCCTACGAGCAGTACTTC. This encodes CSVRYVGPYEQYF.

Comment on this clonotype: A read error may produce the germline difference seen at one junction end. The V and J genes are TRBV7-9 and TRBJ2-5; possible D gene TRBD1, 6 bases. This CDR3 has 16 residues. Germline-derived CDR1 and CDR2 are SEHNR and FQNEAQ (reference sequence). This chain's CDR3 is CASSLGWSQGQETQCF. Written as DNA, the CDR3 is TGTGCCAGCAGCTTAGGATGGAGCCAGGGACAAGAGACCCAGTGCTTC.

V and J are TRBV2 and TRBJ2-2; 9 bases map to TRBD1. The V segment lost 1 base and the J segment 2 bases; nucleotides outside the gene matches: 5. The CDR3 runs 17 residues. CDR1 and CDR2 (germline): SNHLY, FYNNEI. This chain's CDR3 is CASSEGEQGANTGELFF. The CDR3 DNA reads TGTGCCAGCAGTGAAGGAGAACAGGGGGCCAACACCGGGGAGCTGTTTTTT.

On this clonotype: With a much larger clone just one base away, this may be a read error. The chain carries TRBV7-6 and TRBJ2-5; 9 bases are a match to TRBD1. V gave up 8 bases and J gave up 2 bases; unmatched junction bases: 9. The CDR3 runs to 15 residues. Germline CDR1 SGHVS, CDR2 FNYEAQ. The CDR3 DNA sequence: TGTGCCAGCGGTCAGGGACAGGGACATCAAGAGACCCAGTACTTC. Translating it yields CASGQGQGHQETQYF.

This clonotype was observed a few times. The chain carries TRBV12-3 or TRBV12-4 and TRBJ2-2; TRBD2 agrees at 10 bases. V trimming: 5 bases; J trimming: 7 bases; junction bases outside the gene matches: 4. The CDR3 is 14 residues long. The CDR3 protein is CASSGGLAIGELFF. In DNA, the CDR3 is TGTGCCAGCAGTGGGGGACTAGCGATCGGGGAGCTGTTTTTT.

At least ten counts were recorded for this clonotype. The rearrangement uses TRBV19 and TRBJ1-5; D gene uncertain. The CDR3 extends over 14 amino acids. The germline CDR1 and CDR2 sequences are LNHDA and SQIVND (reference sequence). Trimming removed 7 bases from V and 2 bases from J, with 12 bases in between. In nucleotides, the CDR3 is TGTGCCAGTAACAGCCAGGTGGGCAATCAGCCCCAGCATTTT. Amino acid sequence: CASNSQVGNQPQHF.